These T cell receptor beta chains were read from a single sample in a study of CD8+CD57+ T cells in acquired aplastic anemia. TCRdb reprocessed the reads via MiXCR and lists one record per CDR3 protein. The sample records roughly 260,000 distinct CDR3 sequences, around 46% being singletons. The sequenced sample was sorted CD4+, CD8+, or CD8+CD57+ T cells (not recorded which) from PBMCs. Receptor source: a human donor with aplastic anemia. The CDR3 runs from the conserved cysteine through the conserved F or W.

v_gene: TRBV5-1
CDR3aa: CASSLGDLTF

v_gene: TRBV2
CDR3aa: CASSESAALSYNEQFF

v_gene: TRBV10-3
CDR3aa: CATAWTGTVEAFF

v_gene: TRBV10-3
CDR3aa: CAISESQDLNTEAFF

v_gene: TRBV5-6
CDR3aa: CASSLGTGGDTSYNEQFF

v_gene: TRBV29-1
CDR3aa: CSVEEPFYGYTF

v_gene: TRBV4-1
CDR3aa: CASSQSTNEKLFF

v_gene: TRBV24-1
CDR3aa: CATSEPGLAGVDEQFF

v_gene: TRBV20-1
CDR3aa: CSARDGTQRPYEQYF

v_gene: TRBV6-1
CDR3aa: CASSEPPGQGAEQYF

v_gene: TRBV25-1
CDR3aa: CASSWGGHNQPQHF

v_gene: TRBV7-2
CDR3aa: CASSFGQGYGNTIYF

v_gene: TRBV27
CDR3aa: CASSFGLYSNQPQHF

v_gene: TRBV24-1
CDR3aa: CATRDQGNTEAFF

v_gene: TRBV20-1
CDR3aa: CSARRDSNTEAFF

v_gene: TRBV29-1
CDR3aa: CSVEYLSLSGRDRPNYEQYF

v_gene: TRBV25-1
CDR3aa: CASSDGRVGAYEQYF

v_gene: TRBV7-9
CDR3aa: CASSPPPGGTGELFF

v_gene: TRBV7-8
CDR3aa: CASSLTTSGRSEQYF

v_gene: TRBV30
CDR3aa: CAWSGRVVTGELFF

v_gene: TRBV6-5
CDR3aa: CASSYTSGTNYGYTF

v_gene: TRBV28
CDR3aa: CASSLREQGYFSYEQYF

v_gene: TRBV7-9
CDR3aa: CASSSRGEHNYGYTF

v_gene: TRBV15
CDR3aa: CATGQGLTYEQYF

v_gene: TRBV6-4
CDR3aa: CASSEVAGGQETQYF

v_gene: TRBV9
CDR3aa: CASSVASENTEAFF

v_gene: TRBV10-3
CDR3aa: CASSYPQGMNTEAFF

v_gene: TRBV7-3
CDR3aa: CASSSAGTGDTDTQYF

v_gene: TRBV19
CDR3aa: CASSSRGLDYGYTF

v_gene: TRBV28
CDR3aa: CASTGQGETGELFF

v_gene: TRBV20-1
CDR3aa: CSARDLLRGTEAFF

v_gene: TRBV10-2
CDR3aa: CASRDLGGDYNEQFF

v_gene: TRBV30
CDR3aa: CAWSGPGREQYF

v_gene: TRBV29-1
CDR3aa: CSGNRVGTGTYEQYF

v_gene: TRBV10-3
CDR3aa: CAISLGGRDEKLFF